The clone carrying this T cell receptor beta chain was detected only once. What it binds is unknown. The data stem from a study of OX40 agonist ivuxolimab in advanced cancers. The repertoire was sequenced with immunoSEQ multiplex PCR; TCRdb's copy has only in-frame clones and lacks some. The profile covers roughly 8,200 clones, with about four fifths appearing a single time and 15% to 20% taken by the ten largest. Germline-derived CDR1 and CDR2 are LNHNV and YYDKDF (reference sequence). The CDR3 is 15 residues long. The V end was cut by 5 bases, the J end by 4 bases, with 17 bases between. Study findings and constraints: Researchers did not determine the expanded peripheral T cells' antigen specificity.

The TCR comes from an adult with an advanced solid tumor such as melanoma, head and neck, liver or kidney cancer. V is TRBV15 and J is TRBJ1-2; no definite D call. The sample in question was CD4+ or CD8+ T cells sorted from blood, obtained in a trial of the OX40 agonist ivuxolimab. The CDR3 region is CATSESSGQPYGYTF. The CDR3 nucleotides read TGTGCCACCAGCGAATCTTCCGGGCAACCCTATGGCTACACCTTC. Filled out from reference TRBV15 and TRBJ1-2, the complete variable domain reads DAMVIQNPRYQVTQFGKPVTLSCSQTLNHNVMYWYQQKSSQAPKLLFHYYDKDFNNEADTPDNFQSRRPNTSFCFLDIRSPGLGDTAMYLCATSESSGQPYGYTFGSGTRLTVV.